Below, 9 T cell receptor beta chains from the same sample are listed, as sequenced in a study of vaccination and CD4 T cells after COVID-19 (dated by TCRdb to about 2022). What these receptors recognize is not known. The method behind the library was PCR. Instrument on record: Illumina iSeq 100. At the Johns Hopkins FTIC core, DNA from the cultured CD4+ T cells underwent TCR sequencing with the Oncomine TCR Beta short-read assay. TCRdb reran the public reads through fastp at Q25 and MiXCR, keeping productive beta chains. Every CDR3 protein is listed once, alongside the most common genes and DNA of its rows. Within this sample are about 5,700 distinct CDR3 sequences, with around 32% of them counted one time only. Together, the top ten hold around 21% of the sample. This specimen's treatment or condition label, per the study, means: roughly 10-day PBMC culture with coronavirus spike peptide pools or control peptides (ViraFEST assay).

Specimen: CD4+ T cells from blood, cultured in vitro, collected after SARS-CoV-2 vaccination. These receptors were collected from a human donor who had recovered from COVID-19.

The chain carries TRBV27 and TRBJ2-2; 8 nucleotides align to TRBD1. The CDR3 runs 14 residues. Germline CDR1 is MNHEY and CDR2 is SMNVEV (reference sequence). V gave up 6 bases and J gave up 3 bases; unmatched junction bases: 3. The CDR3 sequence: CASRQGVYTGELFF. The CDR3 DNA is TGTGCCAGCAGACAGGGGGTATACACCGGGGAGCTGTTTTTT.

The rearrangement joins TRBV19 to TRBJ2-7, with a possible D match to TRBD1 (6 bases). The germline gives CDR1 LNHDA, CDR2 SQIVND (reference sequence). Trimming cost V 0 bases and J 6 bases, with 15 bases left between them. The CDR3 consists of 15 residues. CDR3 bases: TGTGCCAGTAGTATAGATCTCGACAGGCAGCTCGAGCAGTACTTC. Its translation: CASSIDLDRQLEQYF.

In its sample, this clonotype is hyperexpanded. The rearrangement links TRBV20-1 to TRBJ2-1, with 9 bases lining up with TRBD2. There are 16 residues in the CDR3. With 1 base clipped from V and 8 bases from J, the junction kept 12 bases outside the gene matches. CDR1 DFQATT and CDR2 SNEGSKA come from the germline V gene (reference sequence). The CDR3 region has the DNA TGCAGTGCTAGAGGGGGCGGTAGCGGGAGCATCGATGAGCAGTTCTTC. This gives the protein CSARGGGSGSIDEQFF.

This clonotype is classed as medium-sized. The chain combines TRBV20-1 with TRBJ1-6; the D gene is possibly TRBD1 (6 bases). V was trimmed by 0 bases and J by 7 bases, leaving 16 bases between them. CDR1 is DFQATT and CDR2 is SNEGSKA in the germline V gene (reference sequence). CDR3 length: 16 residues. The CDR3 bases are TGCAGTGCTAGAGATCCGGGGGGCCAGTGGAATTCACCCCTCCACTTT. This translates into CSARDPGGQWNSPLHF.

This clonotype was detected only a few times. CDR3 in amino acids: CASSYRTGFDYGYTF. The DNA for the CDR3 is TGTGCCAGCAGTTACCGGACAGGGTTCGACTATGGCTACACCTTC. The chain recombines TRBV6-2 or TRBV6-3 with TRBJ1-2; TRBD1 aligns across 8 bases. This CDR3 spans 15 amino acids. With 2 bases clipped from V and 3 bases from J, the junction kept 5 bases outside the gene matches. CDR1 MNHEY and CDR2 SVGEGT come from the germline V gene.

V gene TRBV2 combines with J gene TRBJ2-5; 9 bases are shared with TRBD2. The junction had 6 bases not matched to a gene; V was cut back by 6 bases and J by 1 base. Germline lookup yields CDR1 SNHLY and CDR2 FYNNEI. The CDR3 consists of 15 residues. The CDR3 protein is CASRIAGVPQETQYF. As DNA, the CDR3 is TGTGCCAGCAGAATAGCGGGGGTACCCCAAGAGACCCAGTACTTC.

This clonotype ranks as medium-sized. This chain links TRBV7-2 with TRBJ1-2; 8 nucleotides align to TRBD1. The CDR3 contains 15 residues. After removal of 5 bases from V and 6 bases from J, the junction contained 11 bases not matched to a gene. Germline CDR1 reads SGHTA; CDR2 reads FQGNSA. Here the CDR3 DNA reads TGTGCCAGCAGCCACTACCTGACAGGGGACGATGGCTACACCTTC. This gives the protein CASSHYLTGDDGYTF.

This clonotype was counted a few times. The J gene is TRBJ1-5, the V gene TRBV10-1, with a possible D match to TRBD1 (5 bases). Trimming shortened V by 8 bases and J by 4 bases, and 15 bases separated the two germline ends. The CDR3 has 14 amino acids. In germline, CDR1 is WNHNN, CDR2 SYGVQD (reference sequence). CDR3 DNA: TGCGCCAGCGCACCGGGGGGATCGAATCAGCCCCAGCATTTT. Protein: CASAPGGSNQPQHF.

The V gene is TRBV6-5, the J gene TRBJ2-7; 13 nucleotides line up with TRBD2. V was pared by 2 bases and J by 2 bases, with 12 bases of the junction left unmatched. The CDR3 covers 19 residues. The V gene's germline CDR1 is MNHEY and CDR2 SVGAGI. CDR3 bases: TGTGCCAGCAGTTACCGACAGTATACTAGCGGGAGGGGACCCTACGAGCAGTACTTC. It codes for CASSYRQYTSGRGPYEQYF.